This T cell receptor beta chain derives from a study of cytotoxic CD8 clonotypes in ibrutinib-treated CLL. Study background: Recorded responses included about 25 partial and 2 complete; following median approximately 5.5 years, approximately 14 stayed remitted and 12 progressed. Overall study findings and caveats: Relative to age-matched healthy donors, clonality at baseline was higher, and it tracked circulating CD8+ T-cell counts.

Germline V CDR1 and CDR2: LNHDA, SQIVND (reference sequence). This CDR3 is 12 amino acids long. Trimming stripped 9 bases from V and 2 bases from J, with 9 bases between. In regard to this clone: No antigen is known for it.

Measured with immunoSEQ multiplex PCR; TCRdb has only the in-frame clones, and not every one. The sample records almost 85,000 clones, around 84% being singletons. The V gene is TRBV19, the J gene TRBJ2-3, with D possibly TRBD1 on 6 matching bases. The source of this sequence is a human donor with chronic lymphocytic leukemia. Sequenced material: PBMCs, taken before ibrutinib treatment. The CDR3 loop is CASGQNTDTQYF. The CDR3 nucleotides are TGTGCCAGCGGACAGAACACAGATACGCAGTATTTT. The full variable domain, in which reference TRBV19 and TRBJ2-3 provide the parts outside the CDR3, is DGGITQSPKYLFRKEGQNVTLSCEQNLNHDAMYWYRQDPGQGLRLIYYSQIVNDFQKGDIAEGYSVSREKKESFPLTVTSAQKNPTAFYLCASGQNTDTQYFGPGTRLTVL.